This TCR beta chain was sequenced in a study of T cell responses to AZD1222 COVID-19 vaccine. Study-wide results and caveats: Sampling that yielded the repertoires occurred only after the peak T cell response. CD4 TCRs associated with vaccination spanned spike, dominating at 160-218 and 743-854.

Regarding this clone: Its antigen is as yet unknown.

Clones were sequenced by immunoSEQ multiplex PCR, and TCRdb holds only the in-frame ones, with some missing. This table holds 110,000 or so clones, 75% to 95% found once. Germline values: CDR1 SGHTA, CDR2 FQGNSA. The CDR3 is 13 amino acids. The germline V and J ends were trimmed by 1 base and 10 bases, with 11 bases remaining between them. This receptor was taken from an adult who received the MenACWY meningococcal vaccine as a control. The sample was peripheral blood, taken 28 days after the second dose of the MenACWY control vaccine. V gene TRBV7-2 combines with J gene TRBJ2-1; tentatively, D is TRBD2 (6 bases). The CDR3 loop is CASSLDPGREQFF. The CDR3 region has the DNA TGTGCCAGCAGCTTAGATCCAGGGAGGGAGCAGTTCTTC.